Below are 28 T cell receptor beta chains sequenced from a single sample in a study of shared clonotypes between healthy human individuals (dated by TCRdb to between 2020 and 2021). The library was built by means of the immunoSEQ multiplex PCR assay. TCRdb provides this immuneACCESS table in a form limited to in-frame rearrangements. Some clones are lacking; in checked studies, under half of them reflect an unresolved V gene, and why the rest are absent is not known. The sample table contains some 690,000 clones; only one count was recorded for roughly 87% of them. In total, the top ten clones hold 34% of the sample. The sequencing input was memory CD8+ T cells from PBMCs. Taken with the paper, the label for cell subset or site translates to: CD45RO+ cells pooled with CCR7-negative TemRA cells. All receptors come from a man younger than 35 in good health. Some clones in this sample may be carry-over from other donors' samples.

The CDR3 region has the DNA TGTGCCAGCAGCATCAAAACGAGGACGGGCAGCTCCTACAATGAGCAGTTCTTC. It specifies CASSIKTRTGSSYNEQFF. The rearrangement joins TRBV11-2 to TRBJ2-1; D is unresolved. Trimming stripped 5 bases from V and 0 bases from J, with 20 bases between. This CDR3 is 18 amino acids long. In germline, CDR1 is SGHAT, CDR2 FQNNGV.

V gene TRBV19 combines with J gene TRBJ2-1; D gene uncertain. The germline V gene encodes CDR1 LNHDA and CDR2 SQIVND (reference sequence). V was shortened by 0 bases and J by 4 bases, with 10 bases between the two germline ends. The CDR3 is made up of 15 amino acids. CDR3 region: CASSIDLGLYNEQFF. CDR3 DNA: TGTGCCAGTAGTATAGATCTAGGATTATACAATGAGCAGTTCTTC.

The gene calls are TRBV10-3 and TRBJ2-3; no clear D gene. Trimming cost V 4 bases and J 3 bases, with 8 bases left between them. Germline V gene data show CDR1 as ENHRY and CDR2 as SYGVKD. This CDR3 spans 13 amino acids. CDR3 protein: CAISVGRTDTQYF. CDR3 DNA sequence: TGTGCCATCAGTGTCGGCAGAACAGATACGCAGTATTTT.

Here the CDR3 reads CASSPRGPGPQHF. In DNA form, the CDR3 reads TGTGCCAGCAGTCCCCGAGGTCCCGGGCCCCAGCATTTT. This chain uses TRBV6-5 with TRBJ1-5; no reliable D call. The V gene lost 5 bases and the J gene lost 9 bases, with 14 bases spanning the gap. CDR1 is MNHEY and CDR2 is SVGAGI in the germline V gene. This CDR3 has 13 residues.

The J gene is TRBJ2-1, the V gene TRBV27; tentative D call: TRBD2 (6 bases). Per germline, CDR1 MNHEY and CDR2 SMNVEV (reference sequence). The CDR3 extends over 13 amino acids. Trimming left V 1 base short and J 9 bases short, with 10 bases between. The CDR3 bases are TGTGCCAGCAGTTTATTGCGGGATCCTGAGCAGTTCTTC. The encoded protein is CASSLLRDPEQFF.

This sequence joins TRBV6-5 and TRBJ2-7; the match to TRBD1 covers 8 bases. CDR3 length: 16 residues. The V and J ends lost 2 bases and 3 bases, in that order; junction bases with no gene match: 9. The germline V gene has CDR1 MNHEY and CDR2 SVGAGI. The CDR3 protein is CASSYGGTGTIYEQYF. CDR3 in DNA: TGTGCCAGCAGTTACGGGGGGACAGGAACTATCTACGAGCAGTACTTC.

The gene calls are TRBV7-2 and TRBJ2-3, with 13 bases lining up with TRBD2. This CDR3 has 17 amino acids. Trimming removed 6 bases from V and 3 bases from J; junction bases left unmatched: 9. Per the germline V gene, CDR1 is SGHTA and CDR2 is FQGNSA. The chain's CDR3 is CASSHTPGLAGTDTQYF. The CDR3 nucleotides read TGTGCCAGCAGTCACACCCCGGGACTAGCGGGAACAGATACGCAGTATTTT.

The chain uses TRBV5-1 and TRBJ1-5; no definite D call. V was cut by 3 bases and J by 4 bases, with 8 bases left in between. CDR3 size: 13 residues. From germline, CDR1 is SGHRS and CDR2 YFSETQ. CDR3 in DNA: TGCGCCAGCAGCTGGGCCCCAAATCAGCCCCAGCATTTT. This encodes CASSWAPNQPQHF.

This chain uses TRBV5-6 with TRBJ2-1, with 8 bases matching TRBD2. V trimming: 3 bases; J trimming: 2 bases; junction bases outside the gene matches: 13. The CDR3 covers 18 residues. Looked up from germline, CDR1 is SGHDT and CDR2 is YYEEEE. For the CDR3, the DNA is TGTGCCAGCAGCTCGAGATGGGTGGGCGGGGGGACCTACAATGAGCAGTTCTTC. Translation: CASSSRWVGGGTYNEQFF.

This clone was detected once. The V call is TRBV5-6, the J call TRBJ1-5, with D possibly being TRBD1 (5 bases). Germline CDR1 is SGHDT and CDR2 is YYEEEE. The V end was cut by 0 bases, the J end by 3 bases, with 13 bases between. The CDR3 totals 16 residues. CDR3 sequence reads: CASSLAAGPPNQPQHF. Here the CDR3 DNA reads TGTGCCAGCAGCTTGGCCGCAGGGCCCCCCAATCAGCCCCAGCATTTT.

This clone was observed once. The chain employs TRBV7-2 and TRBJ2-7; no clear D gene. Germline CDR1 reads SGHTA; CDR2 reads FQGNSA. CDR3 length equals 15 residues. With 4 bases removed from V and 7 bases from J, the gap between germline ends came to 20 bases. For the CDR3, the DNA is TGTGCCAGCAGCTCCCGCCAAAAAGGGTGGGGAGAGCAGTACTTC. Its protein product is CASSSRQKGWGEQYF.

The chain uses TRBV19 and TRBJ1-1; a possible D gene is TRBD1 (5 bases). This CDR3 is 15 amino acids long. Trimming left V 3 bases short and J 4 bases short, with 15 bases between. CDR1 is LNHDA and CDR2 is SQIVND in the germline V gene (reference sequence). CDR3 coding DNA: TGTGCCAGTAGTATTAGGCAGGGCATGGGCACTGAAGCTTTCTTT. This translates into CASSIRQGMGTEAFF.

The chain is built from TRBV6-5 and TRBJ1-1; D is unresolved. Germline loops: CDR1 MNHEY, CDR2 SVGAGI. The CDR3 has 15 residues. The V end was cut by 6 bases, the J end by 4 bases, with 18 bases between. CDR3: CASSGEGYKGTEAFF. CDR3 coding DNA: TGTGCCAGCAGCGGGGAGGGTTATAAGGGCACTGAAGCTTTCTTT.

The rearrangement uses TRBV4-1 and TRBJ2-7; D unclear. The germline V and J ends were trimmed by 0 bases and 12 bases, with 9 bases remaining between them. The germline V gene has CDR1 MGHRA and CDR2 YSYEKL. The CDR3 totals 11 residues. The CDR3 protein is CASSQEGGWYF. The CDR3 DNA follows: TGCGCCAGCAGCCAAGAAGGTGGATGGTACTTC.

Remarks on this clone: At the DNA level, this CDR3 is encoded by other sequences in the same sample as well. The V and J genes are TRBV27 and TRBJ2-1; D gene unclear. This CDR3 spans 11 amino acids. Trimming removed 6 bases from V and 1 base from J, with 1 base in between. Germline V gene data show CDR1 as MNHEY and CDR2 as SMNVEV (reference sequence). In DNA, the CDR3 is TGTGCCAGCAGATCCTACAATGAGCAGTTCTTC. Its translation: CASRSYNEQFF.

This clone was seen just once. V gene TRBV2 combines with J gene TRBJ1-3; the D gene is possibly TRBD1 (6 bases). V lost 6 bases, J lost 0 bases, and 12 bases lay in between. CDR3 length: 15 amino acids. Germline CDR1 is SNHLY and CDR2 is FYNNEI. The CDR3 here is CASRSGQSSGNTIYF. CDR3 sequence (DNA): TGTGCCAGCAGGAGTGGACAGAGCTCTGGAAACACCATATATTTT. The full variable domain, with the rest looked up from reference TRBV2 and TRBJ1-3, is EPEVTQTPSHQVTQMGQEVILRCVPISNHLYFYWYRQILGQKVEFLVSFYNNEISEKSEIFDDQFSVERPDGSNFTLKIRSTKLEDSAMYFCASRSGQSSGNTIYFGEGSWLTVV.

This chain joins TRBV5-1 and TRBJ2-7; D possibly corresponds to TRBD1 (5 bases). The length of the CDR3 is 12 residues. In germline, CDR1 is SGHRS, CDR2 YFSETQ. This CDR3 is CTKLRESYEQYF. The CDR3 coding sequence is TGCACCAAACTCAGGGAATCCTACGAGCAGTACTTC.

The chain uses TRBV11-2 and TRBJ2-7; 8 bases match TRBD2. Germline-derived CDR1 and CDR2 are SGHAT and FQNNGV. CDR3 size: 15 residues. V was clipped by 1 base and J by 0 bases; unmatched bases: 2. CDR3 DNA sequence: TGTGCCAGCAGCTTAGGTGGGACTAGCTCCTACGAGCAGTACTTC. Its protein is CASSLGGTSSYEQYF.

The chain's CDR3 is CASSFTPFGYNEQFF. The CDR3 coding sequence is TGTGCCAGCAGTTTTACCCCTTTTGGCTACAATGAGCAGTTCTTC. The J gene is TRBJ2-1, the V gene TRBV27; D uncertain. The CDR3 contains 15 residues. V gave up 3 bases and J gave up 3 bases, with 12 bases separating them. Germline V gives CDR1 MNHEY, CDR2 SMNVEV (reference sequence).

CDR3 region: CASSLAGLAAQETQYF. The CDR3 DNA reads TGTGCCAGCAGTTTAGCTGGACTAGCGGCCCAAGAGACCCAGTACTTC. The chain links TRBV28 to TRBJ2-5, with 10 nucleotides matching TRBD2. From germline, CDR1 is MDHEN and CDR2 SYDVKM. J was trimmed by 1 base and V by 2 bases; bases with no gene match: 4. The CDR3 covers 16 residues.

This clone appeared once. V gene TRBV19 combines with J gene TRBJ2-7; a possible D gene is TRBD2 (6 bases). This CDR3 is 14 amino acids long. V lost 4 bases and J lost 6, with 16 bases in between. Germline CDR1 and CDR2: LNHDA and SQIVND (reference sequence). The CDR3 DNA follows: TGTGCCAGTAGTACGGGGGAGTCGAGATCCGAGCAGTACTTC. As protein: CASSTGESRSEQYF.

This clone was observed a single time. The V and J genes are TRBV10-3 and TRBJ1-6; D remains ambiguous. Trimming shortened V by 7 bases and J by 9 bases, and 16 bases separated the two germline ends. The germline V gene has CDR1 ENHRY and CDR2 SYGVKD. The CDR3 consists of 14 residues. The CDR3 DNA is TGTGCCATCAAAGACTCCCCAACGGGTTCACCCCTCCACTTT. It is translated as CAIKDSPTGSPLHF.

The chain links TRBV2 to TRBJ2-7; D gene unclear. The CDR3 sequence is 8 residues long. Germline V gene data show CDR1 as SNHLY and CDR2 as FYNNEI. V dropped 6 bases and J dropped 9 bases, with 3 bases sitting between them. CDR3 region: CASRGQYF. Written as DNA, the CDR3 is TGTGCCAGCAGAGGGCAGTACTTC.

This rearrangement joins TRBV7-8 to TRBJ2-5; the D is unclear. Germline V gene data show CDR1 as SGHVS and CDR2 as FQNEAQ. This CDR3 region has 12 residues. Between the trimmed V and J ends, which lost 2 bases and 5 bases, there was a span of 6 bases. This CDR3 reads CASSLLTETQYF. The CDR3 DNA sequence: TGTGCCAGCAGCTTATTGACGGAGACCCAGTACTTC.

As DNA, the CDR3 is TGTGCCAGCAGCTCAGCAATGTCCCTAATCTACGAGCAGTACTTC. Translation: CASSSAMSLIYEQYF. The chain carries TRBV11-2 and TRBJ2-7; D call uncertain. CDR1 is SGHAT and CDR2 is FQNNGV in the germline V gene. The V end lost 4 bases, the J end lost 3 bases, and 16 bases lay between the germline ends. The CDR3 runs 15 residues.

This chain uses TRBV7-9 with TRBJ2-3; 8 bases align to TRBD2. The CDR3 is made up of 15 amino acids. The trim removed 5 bases at V and 8 bases at J, leaving 12 bases unmatched. Germline CDR1 reads SEHNR; CDR2 reads FQNEAQ (reference sequence). In DNA, the CDR3 is TGTGCCAGCAGCGATACTAGCGGCCCTGTACTTACGCAGTATTTT. This sequence encodes CASSDTSGPVLTQYF.

A word on this clone: The identical CDR3 is also encoded by other nucleotide sequences in the sample. V is TRBV9 and J is TRBJ2-1; no definite D call. The CDR3 has 13 amino acids. The germline gives CDR1 SGDLS, CDR2 YYNGEE. The V gene lost 0 bases and the J gene lost 6 bases, with 7 bases spanning the gap. The CDR3 nucleotides read TGTGCCAGCAGCGTAGGGGTGCTCAATGAGCAGTTCTTC. It is translated as CASSVGVLNEQFF.

The chain carries TRBV2 and TRBJ1-1; D may be TRBD1 (5 bases). Germline CDR1 reads SNHLY; CDR2 reads FYNNEI. The V gene lost 1 base and the J gene lost 7 bases, with 13 bases spanning the gap. There are 14 residues in the CDR3. The DNA for the CDR3 is TGTGCCAGCAGTGAAGGCAGGGTTGGGAATGAAGCTTTCTTT. This sequence encodes CASSEGRVGNEAFF. Drawing the rest from reference TRBV2 and TRBJ1-1, the complete variable domain is EPEVTQTPSHQVTQMGQEVILRCVPISNHLYFYWYRQILGQKVEFLVSFYNNEISEKSEIFDDQFSVERPDGSNFTLKIRSTKLEDSAMYFCASSEGRVGNEAFFGQGTRLTVV.